This T cell receptor beta chain was sequenced for a study of cytomegalovirus exposure and HLA in healthy donors. Whole-study context: Early released data comprised about 84 million unique TCRs from HLA-typed donors.

Concerning this clone: What it binds is unknown.

The CDR3 has 14 amino acids. Trimming cost V 10 bases and J 3 bases, with 15 bases left between them. Germline CDR1 reads MDHEN; CDR2 reads SYDVKM. General study results and limits: According to an earlier analysis, most TCR beta V segments yielded productive rearrangements about 87% or about 30% of the time. Specificity of three CMV-associated chains for CMV antigens was verified in vitro. Some V segments, TRBV6-2 and TRBV6-3 among them, were indistinguishable and were therefore excluded.

Vbeta (60) and Jbeta (13) primers were used in the PCR. Sequencing was performed with immunoSEQ multiplex PCR; in TCRdb, only in-frame clones are kept and a portion is missing. The table records more than 95,000 clones, 70% to 80% of them present only once. The rearrangement joins TRBV28 to TRBJ2-2; maybe TRBD2 (6 bases). The sequenced material came from PBMCs. This receptor was identified in a woman aged 18-35 years in good health and CMV-seronegative. The CDR3 DNA follows: TGTGCCACCAAAAGGGACTCCTACACCGGGGAGCTGTTTTTT. Protein product: CATKRDSYTGELFF.